Below, 27 T cell receptor beta chains from the same sample are listed, as sequenced in a study of blood T cells in healthy people across ages. The use of a sample-barcoded 5' primer and a J-beta primer mix characterized a second PCR of about 7 to 12 cycles. TCRdb fed the 5' RACE reads into MiXCR, producing one record per CDR3 protein. The sample has some 900,000 distinct CDR3 sequences, 29% seen once. The sample comprised blood. These receptors all stem from a woman older than 75 in good health.

This clonotype showed up many times. The chain carries TRBV7-9 and TRBJ2-3, with 8 nucleotides matching TRBD2. CDR3 size: 17 residues. The germline gives CDR1 SEHNR, CDR2 FQNEAQ (reference sequence). V lost 4 bases to trimming and J lost 1 base; unmatched junction nucleotides: 10. Written as DNA, the CDR3 is TGTGCCAGCAGCTCCTCTGGGGCGACTAGCGGCACAGATACGCAGTATTTT. It codes for CASSSSGATSGTDTQYF.

There are many counts of this clonotype. V is TRBV6-2 or TRBV6-3 and J is TRBJ2-6; either TRBD1 or TRBD2 may supply D (6 bases each). Germline V lookup: CDR1 MNHEY, CDR2 SVGEGT. This CDR3 contains 16 residues. Trimming shortened V by 0 bases and J by 3 bases, and 9 bases separated the two germline ends. The CDR3 sequence: CASSYSRGLGANVLTF. Here the CDR3 DNA reads TGTGCCAGCAGTTACTCTCGGGGGCTTGGGGCCAACGTCCTGACTTTC.

In its sample, this clonotype was seen many times. This chain joins TRBV30 and TRBJ2-7, with unresolved D. CDR3 length: 15 residues. Germline V gives CDR1 GTSNPN, CDR2 SVGIG (reference sequence). Trimming took 0 bases from V and 3 from J, leaving 15 bases between them. CDR3 in DNA: TGTGCCTGGAGTGTGGGTGGAACAGAGTACTACGAGCAGTACTTC. It specifies CAWSVGGTEYYEQYF.

In the case of this clonotype: A much larger clone differs by one base, so this may be a read error. CDR3 residues: CASSRERGAVEGQFF. The CDR3 nucleotides are TGTGCCAGCTCACGGGAGCGGGGGGCCGTGGAAGGACAGTTCTTC. This sequence joins TRBV18 and TRBJ2-1, with TRBD2 matching 9 bases. The CDR3 runs to 15 residues. Germline trimming cut 4 bases from V and 13 bases from J; bases unmatched to any gene: 14. CDR1 is KGHSH, CDR2 LQKENI, per germline.

The rearrangement uses TRBV20-1 and TRBJ2-2; D is ambiguous. V gave up 1 base and J gave up 0 bases, with 12 bases separating them. The CDR3 sequence is 16 residues long. From germline, CDR1 is DFQATT and CDR2 SNEGSKA (reference sequence). CDR3 loop: CSARGLATSNTGELFF. Here the CDR3 DNA reads TGCAGTGCTAGAGGGTTGGCCACGTCGAACACCGGGGAGCTGTTTTTT.

As for this clonotype: One junction end disagrees with the germline gene, perhaps due to a read error. The chain combines TRBV5-1 with TRBJ1-2; D is perhaps TRBD1 (6 bases). CDR3 length: 18 residues. CDR1 is SGHRS and CDR2 is YFSETQ in the germline V gene. As DNA, the CDR3 is TGCGCCAGCAGCCGGCGGGGGCCACGTGAACAGGGCATCTATGACTACACCTTC. Translation: CASSRRGPREQGIYDYTF.

With respect to this clonotype: Being one base from a much bigger clone, this may be a read error. This chain links TRBV20-1 with TRBJ2-5; D is unclear. This CDR3 is built from 13 residues. Between the trimmed V and J ends, which lost 1 base and 2 bases, there was a span of 8 bases. Looked up from germline, CDR1 is DFQATT and CDR2 is SNEGSKA (reference sequence). The CDR3 loop is CSARVVGQETQYF. DNA for the CDR3: TGCAGTGCTAGAGTTGTGGGGCAAGAGACCCAGTACTTC.

Comments on this clonotype: A much larger clone differs by one base, so this may be a read error. J is TRBJ2-2 and V is TRBV9, with 9 nucleotides matching TRBD2. The CDR3 sequence is 16 residues long. Germline loops: CDR1 SGDLS, CDR2 YYNGEE. Trimming removed 0 bases from V and 7 bases from J; junction bases left unmatched: 7. This CDR3 is CASSVEGLADIGELFF. The DNA of the CDR3 is TGTGCCAGCAGCGTAGAGGGACTAGCAGACATCGGGGAGCTGTTTTTT.

Turning to this clonotype: Being one base from a much bigger clone, this may be a read error. This rearrangement joins TRBV7-2 to TRBJ1-5; D unresolved. The CDR3 spans 12 residues. The V gene lost 1 base and the J gene lost 9 bases, with 7 bases spanning the gap. CDR1 and CDR2 from the germline V gene are SGHTA and FQGNSA. Here the CDR3 DNA reads TGTGCCAGCAGCTTAGTGATGACGCCCCAGCATTTT. This encodes CASSLVMTPQHF.

Comment on this clonotype: Being one base from a much bigger clone, this may be a read error. Since the CDR3 does not end with the conserved phenylalanine or tryptophan, this likely comes from a read error. The genes are TRBV7-2 and TRBJ2-1; D is ambiguous. Trimming took 1 base from V and 9 from J, leaving 10 bases between them. This CDR3 contains 13 residues. Germline CDR1 is SGHTA and CDR2 is FQGNSA. CDR3 sequence reads: CASSLVGISEQFL. CDR3 bases: TGTGCCAGCAGCTTAGTGGGGATTAGTGAGCAGTTCTTG.

With regard to this clonotype: A single base separates this from a much larger clone, so it may be a read error. V and J are TRBV12-3 or TRBV12-4 and TRBJ2-6; D gene ambiguous. This CDR3 region has 14 residues. CDR3 sequence (DNA): TGTGCCTGCAGTTCCCCTGCTGGGGCCAACGTCCTGACTTTC. The encoded protein is CACSSPAGANVLTF.

In this sample, this clonotype turned up a few times. The chain is built from TRBV7-9 and TRBJ1-5; D is undetermined. CDR3 length equals 13 residues. V lost 5 bases and J lost 3, with 8 bases in between. Germline CDR1 and CDR2: SEHNR and FQNEAQ (reference sequence). The CDR3 reads CASSAIYNQPQHF. In DNA form, the CDR3 reads TGTGCCAGCAGCGCCATATACAATCAGCCCCAGCATTTT.

This clonotype was found a few times. V usage is TRBV5-1 and J usage is TRBJ1-4; no reliable D call. The V end was cut by 2 bases, the J end by 2 bases, with 13 bases between. This CDR3 comprises 16 residues. From germline, CDR1 is SGHRS and CDR2 YFSETQ. The CDR3 is CASSFTGSLTNEKLFF. CDR3 nucleotides: TGCGCCAGCAGCTTTACGGGGTCTCTCACTAATGAAAAACTGTTTTTT.

This clonotype has at least ten counts. This sequence joins TRBV20-1 and TRBJ2-3; D perhaps matches TRBD2 (7 bases). CDR1 and CDR2 from the germline V gene are DFQATT and SNEGSKA (reference sequence). Trimming left V 6 bases short and J 3 bases short, with 13 bases between. CDR3 length: 13 residues. The CDR3 DNA is TGCAGTGCCCCGAGGGGGGGGACAGATACGCAGTATTTT. Its translation: CSAPRGGTDTQYF.

In this sample, this clonotype turned up a few times. The junction does not match germline at one end; this may be a read error. The J gene is TRBJ2-3, the V gene TRBV14, with a tentative D call TRBD1 (6 bases). Germline lookup yields CDR1 SGHDN and CDR2 FVKESK. This CDR3 has 15 amino acids. The CDR3 nucleotides read TGTGCCAACAGCCAAGAGGGACATAGCACAGATACGCAGTATTTT. Protein: CANSQEGHSTDTQYF.

This clonotype was seen only a few times. The chain couples TRBV9 to TRBJ2-3; 13 nucleotides align to TRBD2. This CDR3 spans 17 amino acids. The germline V gene has CDR1 SGDLS and CDR2 YYNGEE. The junction had 1 base not matched to a gene; V was cut back by 0 bases and J by 0 bases. The CDR3 DNA reads as TGTGCCAGCAGCGTAGGACTAGCGGGGGGTAGCACAGATACGCAGTATTTT. Translated, it gives CASSVGLAGGSTDTQYF.

The V call is TRBV20-1, the J call TRBJ2-3; D assignment may be TRBD1 or TRBD2 (5 bases each). CDR1 DFQATT and CDR2 SNEGSKA come from the germline V gene (reference sequence). V shed 1 base and J shed 2 bases, with 16 bases lying between them. The CDR3 runs 16 residues. This CDR3 is CSARVRDQKNTDTQYF. CDR3 DNA: TGCAGTGCTAGAGTCCGGGACCAAAAAAACACAGATACGCAGTATTTT.

The table lists this clonotype with many counts. The J gene is TRBJ2-3, the V gene TRBV3-1; weak D call: TRBD2 (5 bases). The CDR3 extends over 12 amino acids. V was shortened by 1 base and J by 9 bases, with 8 bases between the two germline ends. Germline V gene sequence: CDR1 LGHDT, CDR2 YNNKEL (reference sequence). CDR3 residues: CASSQGGATQYF. CDR3 nucleotide sequence: TGTGCCAGCAGCCAAGGGGGAGCGACGCAGTATTTT.

On this clonotype: This could be a read error, since a much larger clone is one nucleotide away. J is TRBJ1-4 and V is TRBV20-1; TRBD1 matches at 9 bases. CDR1 and CDR2 from the germline V gene are DFQATT and SNEGSKA (reference sequence). The CDR3 extends over 14 amino acids. CDR3: CSAVDRGANEKRFF. The DNA for the CDR3 is TGCAGTGCGGTGGACAGGGGAGCTAATGAAAAACGGTTTTTT.

Comment on this clonotype: A much larger clone sits a single nucleotide away, making a read error possible. This chain connects TRBV4-2 to TRBJ1-2, with TRBD1 as a possible D gene (5 bases). This CDR3 contains 16 residues. Germline lookup yields CDR1 LGHNA and CDR2 YNFKEQ. The CDR3 here is CTSSQGTGYYNYGYTF. For the CDR3, the DNA is TGTACCAGCAGCCAAGGAACAGGATACTATAACTATGGCTACACCTTC.

This clonotype showed up many times. The V gene is TRBV6-5, the J gene TRBJ2-7; tentative D call: TRBD2 (5 bases). V lost 0 bases to trimming and J lost 5 bases, with 8 bases between them. Germline CDR1 is MNHEY and CDR2 is SVGAGI. This CDR3 contains 13 residues. The CDR3 bases are TGTGCCAGCAGTTACTCGGGAGCTCACGAGCAGTACTTC. Translated, it gives CASSYSGAHEQYF.

This clonotype was observed a handful of times. V gene TRBV5-1 combines with J gene TRBJ2-2; D is unclear. Germline CDR1 SGHRS, CDR2 YFSETQ. The CDR3 is 14 residues long. Trimming took 6 bases from V and 0 from J, leaving 9 bases between them. The chain's CDR3 is CASTGNTNTGELFF. DNA of the CDR3: TGCGCCAGCACAGGAAATACGAACACCGGGGAGCTGTTTTTT.

This clonotype was picked up many times. This chain connects TRBV2 to TRBJ2-5, with 10 positions matching TRBD2. This CDR3 has 17 amino acids. V shed 1 base, J shed 2 bases, and the junction held 7 bases outside the gene matches. Germline CDR1 is SNHLY and CDR2 is FYNNEI. DNA for the CDR3: TGTGCCAGCAGTGAAGGGCGGTCTAGCGGGAGACAAGAGACCCAGTACTTC. This sequence encodes CASSEGRSSGRQETQYF.

There are a few counts of this clonotype. This chain links TRBV21-1 with TRBJ2-3; TRBD1 was called by the table and not checked on the DNA. TRBV21-1 is reported as a pseudogene. CDR3 length: 17 amino acids. The CDR3 DNA reads TGTGCCAGCAGCTGTTTAAGGGGGGGGGAAGGGACAGATACGCAGTATTTT. This gives the protein CASSCLRGGEGTDTQYF.

A note on this clonotype: A much larger clone sits a single nucleotide away, making a read error possible. The chain combines TRBV7-2 with TRBJ2-7, with D uncertain. V lost 6 bases and J lost 4, with 13 bases in between. The CDR3 covers 13 residues. CDR1 and CDR2 (germline): SGHTA, FQGNSA. CDR3 in DNA: TGTGCCAGCAGAAGCTATGACGGATACGAGCAGTACTTC. Amino acids: CASRSYDGYEQYF.

This chain connects TRBV12-3 or TRBV12-4 to TRBJ2-4; D gene unclear. The CDR3 is 14 amino acids. Trimming pared 4 bases from V and 2 bases from J, leaving 9 bases between. The CDR3 sequence is CASSSSETKNIQYF. In DNA, the CDR3 is TGTGCCAGCAGTTCCTCGGAGACCAAAAACATTCAGTACTTC.

CDR3 sequence reads: CASSYSRGLAGELFF. CDR3 in DNA: TGTGCCAGCAGTTACTCCCGCGGACTCGCCGGGGAGCTGTTTTTT. The genes are TRBV6-5 and TRBJ2-2, with D perhaps matching TRBD2 (5 bases). Germline CDR1 reads MNHEY; CDR2 reads SVGAGI. Trimming took 0 bases from V and 6 from J, leaving 11 bases between them. The CDR3 consists of 15 residues.